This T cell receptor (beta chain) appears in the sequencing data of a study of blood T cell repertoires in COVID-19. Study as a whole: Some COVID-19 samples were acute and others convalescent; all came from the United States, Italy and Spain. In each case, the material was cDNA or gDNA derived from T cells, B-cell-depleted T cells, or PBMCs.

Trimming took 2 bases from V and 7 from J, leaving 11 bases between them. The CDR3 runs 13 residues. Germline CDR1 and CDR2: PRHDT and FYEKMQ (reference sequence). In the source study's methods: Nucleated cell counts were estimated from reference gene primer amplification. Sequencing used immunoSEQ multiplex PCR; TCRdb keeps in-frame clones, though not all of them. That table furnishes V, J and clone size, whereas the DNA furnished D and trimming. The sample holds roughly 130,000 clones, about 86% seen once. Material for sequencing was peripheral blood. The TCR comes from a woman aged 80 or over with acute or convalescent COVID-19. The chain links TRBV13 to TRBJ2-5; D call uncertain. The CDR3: CASSLYTSGTQYF. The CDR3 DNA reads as TGTGCCAGCAGCTTATACACTTCGGGGACCCAGTACTTC.